The 13 T cell receptor beta chains listed next were all sequenced from one sample in a study of cytomegalovirus exposure and HLA in healthy donors. Primers for the PCR totalled 60 Vbeta and 13 Jbeta. TCRdb's copy holds only in-frame clones and misses some; the assay was immunoSEQ multiplex PCR. The sample holds some 160,000 clones; approximately 80% are singletons and the top ten take 1.5%. The source material was PBMCs. These receptor sequences come from a woman between 18 and 29 years old in good health and CMV-seronegative.

The rearrangement joins TRBV4-1 to TRBJ2-1; tentative D call: TRBD1 (6 bases). Germline V gene data show CDR1 as MGHRA and CDR2 as YSYEKL. The CDR3 is 14 residues long. V lost 4 bases to trimming and J lost 9 bases, with 16 bases between them. This CDR3 reads CASSLPPVGGEQFF. In DNA form, the CDR3 reads TGCGCCAGCAGCCTCCCCCCGGTAGGGGGTGAGCAGTTCTTC.

The rearrangement joins TRBV5-1 to TRBJ1-1; 11 bases agree with TRBD1. From germline, CDR1 is SGHRS and CDR2 YFSETQ. J was trimmed by 1 base and V by 0 bases; bases with no gene match: 2. The CDR3 extends over 16 amino acids. The CDR3 coding sequence is TGCGCCAGCAGCTTGGCGGGGACAGGGGGGAACACTGAAGCTTTCTTT. Amino acids: CASSLAGTGGNTEAFF.

This chain joins TRBV10-2 and TRBJ2-5; a possible D gene is TRBD2 (6 bases). The CDR3 covers 15 residues. The germline V gene encodes CDR1 WSHSY and CDR2 SAAADI. Trimming removed 6 bases at V and 3 bases at J, with 17 bases between. CDR3 coding DNA: TGCGCCAGCAGGGGACTTCGAATTACAAAAGAGACCCAGTACTTC. Translated: CASRGLRITKETQYF.

The genes are TRBV6-1 and TRBJ2-3, with 8 bases identical to TRBD1. V trimming: 6 bases; J trimming: 3 bases; junction bases outside the gene matches: 8. The CDR3 totals 15 residues. Germline V gene sequence: CDR1 MNHNS, CDR2 SASEGT. For the CDR3, the DNA is TGTGCCAGCAGGAGACAGGGGTCTTATACAGATACGCAGTATTTT. Protein sequence: CASRRQGSYTDTQYF.

The V gene is TRBV10-3, the J gene TRBJ1-5; 10 bases align to TRBD1. The CDR3 loop spans 14 amino acids. V lost 10 bases to trimming and J lost 6 bases; unmatched junction nucleotides: 9. The germline gives CDR1 ENHRY, CDR2 SYGVKD. The CDR3 DNA is TGTGCCACCTCCGGGACAGGGGCCTTTCAGCCCCAGCATTTT. It codes for CATSGTGAFQPQHF.

The rearrangement links TRBV21-1 to TRBJ2-3; the table's D call, TRBD2, was not checked against the DNA. TRBV21-1 is tagged as a pseudogene. The CDR3 is made up of 14 amino acids. Written as DNA, the CDR3 is TGTGCCAGCAGCATCGGGGGGCACGCAGATACGCAGTATTTT. Its protein product is CASSIGGHADTQYF.

This clone has only one observation. The V gene is TRBV27, the J gene TRBJ1-1; a weak D match, TRBD1 (6 bases). CDR1 is MNHEY, CDR2 SMNVEV, per germline (reference sequence). Trimming stripped 0 bases from V and 1 base from J, with 15 bases between. There are 17 residues in the CDR3. DNA of the CDR3: TGTGCCAGCAGTTTATCAAACCCGGGACATTGGAACACTGAAGCTTTCTTT. Its protein is CASSLSNPGHWNTEAFF.

This sequence joins TRBV6-1 and TRBJ1-2; 10 bases match TRBD1. With V trimmed by 0 bases and J by 9 bases, 7 bases remained unmatched. This CDR3 contains 15 residues. The germline gives CDR1 MNHNS, CDR2 SASEGT. The CDR3 sequence: CASSEARDRGQSYTF. CDR3 bases: TGTGCCAGCAGTGAAGCGAGGGACAGGGGTCAGAGCTACACCTTC.

This clone was recorded once. The rearrangement joins TRBV5-6 to TRBJ1-6; 11 bases are shared with TRBD1. Germline V gene lookup returns CDR1 SGHDT and CDR2 YYEEEE. CDR3 length: 17 residues. Trimming at V came to 5 bases and at J to 0 bases, leaving 4 bases not matched to a gene. DNA for the CDR3: TGTGCCAGCAGGTGGGGGACAGGGGGCTCCTATAATTCACCCCTCCACTTT. Translation: CASRWGTGGSYNSPLHF.

In its sample, this clone was seen once. This rearrangement joins TRBV30 to TRBJ1-1; D uncertain. V shed 2 bases and J shed 4 bases, with 26 bases lying between them. The length of the CDR3 is 18 residues. The germline V gene has CDR1 GTSNPN and CDR2 SVGIG (reference sequence). The CDR3 DNA reads as TGTGCCTGGAGTCGAGCCCCGGGTACCTTCCCCCGGGGCACTGAAGCTTTCTTT. Translated, it gives CAWSRAPGTFPRGTEAFF.

The chain's CDR3 is CASSIIRASGELFF. In nucleotides, the CDR3 is TGTGCCAGTAGTATAATCAGGGCCTCCGGGGAGCTGTTTTTT. The chain joins TRBV19 to TRBJ2-2, with D possibly matching TRBD1 (5 bases). The CDR3 runs 14 residues. The ends were cut back, 2 bases at V and 6 bases at J, with 10 bases in the middle. Germline CDR1 reads LNHDA; CDR2 reads SQIVND (reference sequence).

The gene calls are TRBV2 and TRBJ2-7; the D gene is possibly TRBD1 (6 bases). The CDR3 consists of 15 residues. Trimming cost V 6 bases and J 0 bases, with 15 bases left between them. In germline, CDR1 is SNHLY, CDR2 FYNNEI. The CDR3 nucleotides are TGTGCCAGCAGGGCCGGGACAAGCACCTCCTACGAGCAGTACTTC. Residues: CASRAGTSTSYEQYF.

V gene TRBV27 combines with J gene TRBJ2-7; TRBD1 agrees at 11 bases. The CDR3 totals 17 residues. From germline, CDR1 is MNHEY and CDR2 SMNVEV (reference sequence). Germline trimming cut 0 bases from V and 0 bases from J; bases unmatched to any gene: 4. The CDR3 loop reads CASSLSAGTGGSYEQYF. In DNA form, the CDR3 reads TGTGCCAGCAGTTTATCCGCCGGGACAGGGGGCTCCTACGAGCAGTACTTC.